This T cell receptor (beta chain) was captured in a study of molecular identifiers for immune sequencing clone quantification. Study at large: Five portions were made in replicates from RNA of 20,000 or 100,000 naive CD8 cells, and four underwent sequencing. Study observations and caveats: Identical TCR molecules can share a barcode, and this sharing could underestimate highly expanded clone sizes. Beyond 20 RNA copies, clones held over 98% of effector molecules, compared with under 1% in naive cells.

In the case of this clonotype: The antigen is undetermined. A much larger clone lies a single base off, so this may be a read error.

Each CDR3 protein gets one entry after TCRdb re-called the PCR reads with MiXCR. The profile shows 300,000 to 350,000 distinct CDR3 sequences, about 21% of them singletons. Naive CD8 T cell sorting was performed on the CD8+CD4-CCR7+CD45RA+ phenotype. This clonotype was obtained from a human donor in good health. Some libraries in this study had Jurkat cell RNA spiked in. The sequenced sample was naive CD8+ T cells from blood, with Jurkat cell RNA spiked in. The subset is: FACS-sorted CD8+CD4-CCR7+CD45RA+ naive T cells.

This chain's CDR3 is CASSEDLWSYNTDRQYF. The CDR3 coding sequence is TGTGCCAGCAGTGAAGACTTGTGGAGTTACAACACAGATAGGCAGTATTTT. The chain employs TRBV6-1 and TRBJ2-3; no firm D call. The CDR3 runs to 17 residues. Germline-derived CDR1 and CDR2 are MNHNS and SASEGT.